This TCR beta chain was observed in a study of cytotoxic CD8 clonotypes in ibrutinib-treated CLL. Study at large: Partial responses numbered about 24 and complete responses 2; after a median about 72 months, roughly 14 stayed remitted and roughly twelve progressed. Whole-study results and caveats: T-cell clonality at baseline went above that of age-matched healthy donors and rose and fell with circulating CD8+ T-cell counts.

The V end was cut by 2 bases, the J end by 1 base, with 14 bases between. Germline assignment: CDR1 MDHEN and CDR2 SYDVKM. This CDR3 is 16 amino acids long. Clones were sequenced by immunoSEQ multiplex PCR, and TCRdb holds only the in-frame ones, with some missing. Of 90,000 to 95,000 clones in the sample, 60% to 80% were seen once. A word on this clone: Its antigen is as yet unknown.

The chain is built from TRBV28 and TRBJ1-2, with D unresolved. The material was PBMCs, obtained after 24 months of ibrutinib treatment. The receptor's source is a human donor with chronic lymphocytic leukemia. CDR3 loop: CASSLDGQDFNYGYTF. The CDR3 nucleotides read TGTGCCAGCAGTTTAGATGGGCAGGACTTTAACTATGGCTACACCTTC.